The next 15 T cell receptor gamma chains were all read from a single sample in a study of Vδ1+ human thymocytes (dated by TCRdb to the late 2010s). Their recognized antigens are unknown. TCRdb lists the instrument as Illumina MiSeq. RNA extraction was performed with the RNeasy mini kit, and reverse transcription was done with Superscript III. To generate the CDR3 amplicons, a multiplex PCR was run using pooled V-gene forward primers together with a constant-region reverse primer that carried Illumina adaptor overhangs. TCRdb reran clone calling on the public reads with CATT; rows sharing one DNA sequence were then combined. Here the sample has roughly 9,300 gamma-chain clones; roughly 50% occur a single time. The ten largest account for 1.4% to 1.5% of the sample. Overall study results and their limits: Unlike the oligoclonal repertoires in peripheral blood, the thymic TRG and TRD repertoires appeared highly polyclonal, with Gaussian CDR3 length distributions.

The sample was Vdelta1+ gamma-delta thymocytes from the thymus. What the cell subset or site label conveys for this sample: FACS-sorted CD3+ TCRalphabeta- TCRVdelta1+ TCRVdelta2- thymocytes. All receptors derive from a girl less than two years old who had congenital heart surgery.

The table lists this clone with a count of one. Other DNA variants within this sample encode the same CDR3. The chain joins TRGV2 to TRGJ1 or TRGJ2. The J gene, missing from TCRdb, was assigned here through DNA to germline matching. V lost 1 base, J lost 2 bases, and 5 bases stayed unmatched. The germline V gene has CDR1 EGSNGY and CDR2 YDSYNSKV. This CDR3 comprises 14 residues. DNA for the CDR3: TGTGCCACCTGGGACGGATCCGATTATTATAAGAAACTCTTT. It is translated as CATWDGSDYYKKLF.

The chain carries TRGV8 and TRGJ1 or TRGJ2. TCRdb records no J gene; here it was assigned by comparing the DNA to germline. The CDR3 is made up of 14 amino acids. J lost 7 bases, V lost 2 bases, and 11 bases had no gene match. Germline CDR1 and CDR2: VENAVY and YDSYNSRV. The CDR3: CATWDTPPRYKKLF. As DNA, the CDR3 is TGTGCCACCTGGGATACCCCCCCGCGGTATAAGAAACTCTTT.

This clone was detected only once. V usage is TRGV8 and J usage is TRGJ1 or TRGJ2. As TCRdb names no J gene, one was assigned here on the basis of a DNA match to germline. Germline V gene sequence: CDR1 VENAVY, CDR2 YDSYNSRV. V lost 1 base to trimming and J lost 8 bases; unmatched junction nucleotides: 14. The CDR3 is 15 residues long. The CDR3 bases are TGTGCCACCTGGGATAGAGTAAAGAGGCCCAATAAGAAACTCTTT. Amino acids: CATWDRVKRPNKKLF.

The rearrangement joins TRGV2 to TRGJ1 or TRGJ2. Here the J gene was assigned by germline matching of the DNA, as TCRdb has none. V shed 3 bases, J shed 2 bases, and the junction held 10 bases outside the gene matches. Per germline, CDR1 EGSNGY and CDR2 YDSYNSKV. The CDR3 consists of 15 residues. The CDR3 DNA follows: TGTGCCACCTGGGACAGGCCCCACTATTATTATAAGAAACTCTTT. Protein product: CATWDRPHYYYKKLF.

V is TRGV3 and J is TRGJ1 or TRGJ2. Here the J gene was assigned by germline matching of the DNA, as TCRdb has none. CDR1 is VTNTFY, CDR2 YDVSTARD, per germline (reference sequence). The CDR3 covers 13 residues. After removal of 0 bases from V and 5 bases from J, the junction contained 4 bases not matched to a gene. CDR3 DNA: TGTGCCACCTGGGACAGGGAGCATTATAAGAAACTCTTT. It codes for CATWDREHYKKLF.

This clone was found a few times. The chain employs TRGV4 and TRGJ1 or TRGJ2. The CDR3 runs to 12 residues. Trimming at V came to 0 bases and at J to 6 bases, leaving 2 bases not matched to a gene. CDR1 EGSTGY and CDR2 YDSYTSSV come from the germline V gene. The CDR3 nucleotides read TGTGCCACCTGGGATGGGTTTTATAAGAAACTCTTT. Protein: CATWDGFYKKLF.

This clone appeared a few times. V is TRGV4 and J is TRGJ1 or TRGJ2. This CDR3 has 11 residues. J gave up 12 bases and V 4 bases, and 9 bases lay outside the gene matches. CDR1 is EGSTGY, CDR2 YDSYTSSV, per germline. As DNA, the CDR3 is TGTGCCACCTGGGACATCTATGCGAAACTCTTT. Translating it yields CATWDIYAKLF.

In this sample, this clone turned up once. V usage is TRGV5 and J usage is TRGJ1 or TRGJ2. TCRdb gives no J gene; it was assigned here by matching the DNA to germline. Germline V CDR1 and CDR2: VINAFY, YDVSNSKD. V shed 0 bases, J shed 5 bases, and the junction held 22 bases outside the gene matches. This CDR3 comprises 19 residues. The CDR3 is CATWDRRSGGLRGNYKKLF. For the CDR3, the DNA is TGTGCCACCTGGGACAGGCGATCGGGGGGTCTTCGGGGTAATTATAAGAAACTCTTT.

The chain uses TRGV8 and TRGJ1 or TRGJ2. TCRdb does not report a J gene; here it was assigned by matching the DNA to germline references. This CDR3 comprises 11 residues. The germline V gene encodes CDR1 VENAVY and CDR2 YDSYNSRV. J gave up 10 bases and V 2 bases, and 5 bases lay outside the gene matches. CDR3 bases: TGTGCCACCTGGGATATGGACAAGAAACTCTTT. It is translated as CATWDMDKKLF.

In this sample, this clone turned up a few times. The genes are TRGV4 and TRGJ1 or TRGJ2. TCRdb lists no J gene, so it was determined here by aligning the DNA to germline. The CDR3 covers 12 residues. Germline CDR1 is EGSTGY and CDR2 is YDSYTSSV. V lost 4 bases and J lost 4; bases outside the gene matches: 4. Here the CDR3 DNA reads TGTGCCACCTGGGACTTATATTATAAGAAACTCTTT. Translation: CATWDLYYKKLF.

Turning to this clone: The germline gene is not matched at one end of the junction; a read error may be the cause. V gene TRGV4 combines with J gene TRGJP2. Assignment of the J gene here rests on matching the DNA to germline, because TCRdb gives none. CDR1 EGSTGY and CDR2 YDSYTSSV come from the germline V gene. The CDR3 spans 16 residues. This CDR3 is CATWAGPHSSDWIKTF. CDR3 DNA sequence: TGTGCCACCTGGGCTGGGCCGCATAGTAGTGATTGGATCAAGACGTTT.

Worth noting for this clone: A junction end diverges from the germline sequence, so it may reflect a read error. The chain carries TRGV2 and TRGJ1 or TRGJ2. TCRdb carries no J gene annotation; the J gene was assigned here by matching the DNA with germline. From germline, CDR1 is EGSNGY and CDR2 YDSYNSKV. The CDR3 contains 15 residues. CDR3 in amino acids: CATRDGGREGNKKLF. Written as DNA, the CDR3 is TGTGCCACCCGGGACGGGGGACGTGAGGGCAACAAGAAACTCTTT.

This chain joins TRGV2 and TRGJP2. Assignment of the J gene here rests on matching the DNA to germline, because TCRdb gives none. Germline assignment: CDR1 EGSNGY and CDR2 YDSYNSKV. V trimming: 2 bases; J trimming: 2 bases; junction bases outside the gene matches: 2. The CDR3 runs 14 residues. CDR3 DNA sequence: TGTGCCACCTGGGACGCAAGTAGTGATTGGATCAAGACGTTT. Protein sequence: CATWDASSDWIKTF.

A few counts support this clone. The chain combines TRGV3 with TRGJ1 or TRGJ2. V was clipped by 0 bases and J by 5 bases; unmatched bases: 7. CDR1 and CDR2 (germline): VTNTFY, YDVSTARD (reference sequence). The CDR3 loop spans 14 amino acids. Here the CDR3 reads CATWDRPYHYKKLF. The CDR3 nucleotides read TGTGCCACCTGGGACAGGCCCTACCATTATAAGAAACTCTTT.

The chain couples TRGV3 to TRGJ1 or TRGJ2. Here the J gene was assigned by germline matching of the DNA, as TCRdb has none. The germline gives CDR1 VTNTFY, CDR2 YDVSTARD (reference sequence). V was pared by 5 bases and J by 9 bases, with 4 bases of the junction left unmatched. The CDR3 runs 10 residues. CDR3 sequence reads: CATWASKKLF. The CDR3 region has the DNA TGTGCCACCTGGGCCAGTAAGAAACTCTTT.